This T cell receptor beta chain was recorded in a study of blood T cell repertoires in COVID-19. Using immunoSEQ multiplex PCR, the repertoire was profiled, and TCRdb retains in-frame clones only, with some absent. The profile shows about 140,000 clones, more than 80% of them singletons. The CDR3 contains 15 residues. Germline lookup yields CDR1 SGHTA and CDR2 FQGNSA. V was cut by 3 bases and J by 4 bases, with 15 bases left in between. The chain links TRBV7-2 to TRBJ2-5, with D possibly TRBD2 on 7 matching bases. Sequenced input: peripheral blood. The sequence was obtained from a woman over 75 with acute or convalescent COVID-19. Written as DNA, the CDR3 is TGTGCCAGCAGCTTTAAGGGGGGGTCGGGAGAGACCCAGTACTTC. Its protein product is CASSFKGGSGETQYF.